The rows below give T cell receptor beta chains drawn from one sample of a study of T cell changes during pregnancy in multiple sclerosis. Using immunoSEQ multiplex PCR, the repertoire was profiled, and TCRdb retains in-frame clones only, with some absent. The data show 45,000 to 50,000 clones, with about 90% seen just once and 0.37% held by the top ten. Specimen: CD4+ T cells from peripheral blood mononuclear cells, collected in the second trimester of pregnancy. These TCRs come from a female donor in good health, enrolled as a control in a pregnancy study. Both conserved end residues are part of each CDR3. A D gene is named only where the DNA matches it firmly. Some rows have no size entry. The others give once, few or many, or a class for an expanded clone.

D: TRBD1
V: TRBV7-6
length: 14
J: TRBJ2-7
size: .
CDR3: CASSPDDRGYEQYF
DNA: TGTGCCAGCAGCCCGGATGACAGGGGATACGAGCAGTACTTC

D: TRBD1
V: TRBV19
length: 15
J: TRBJ1-6
size: .
CDR3: CASSKLQGKDSPLHF
DNA: TGTGCCAGTAGCAAACTACAGGGGAAGGATTCACCCCTCCACTTT

D: .
V: TRBV7-9
length: 15
J: TRBJ1-1
size: .
CDR3: CASSPQGTLNTEAFF
DNA: TGTGCCAGCAGCCCCCAAGGGACTCTGAATACTGAAGCTTTCTTT

D: TRBD1
V: TRBV5-1
length: 16
J: TRBJ1-2
size: .
CDR3: CASSLSQGAYGYGYTF
DNA: TGCGCCAGCAGCTTGAGTCAGGGGGCATACGGCTATGGCTACACCTTC

D: .
V: TRBV7-3
length: 15
J: TRBJ2-3
size: .
CDR3: CASSSQGGGTDTQYF
DNA: TGTGCCAGCAGCTCACAGGGGGGGGGCACAGATACGCAGTATTTT

D: .
V: TRBV4-2
length: 19
J: TRBJ2-1
size: .
CDR3: CASSQDLPRGSSSYNEQFF
DNA: TGTGCCAGCAGCCAAGACCTTCCAAGGGGCTCAAGCTCCTACAATGAGCAGTTCTTC

D: TRBD1
V: TRBV6-1
length: 14
J: TRBJ1-5
size: once
CDR3: CASRGQGRNQPQHF
DNA: TGTGCCAGCCGCGGACAGGGGCGCAATCAGCCCCAGCATTTT

D: .
V: TRBV18
length: 12
J: TRBJ2-5
size: .
CDR3: CASSPTQETQYF
DNA: TGTGCCAGCTCACCAACTCAAGAGACCCAGTACTTC

D: .
V: TRBV6-5
length: 14
J: TRBJ1-2
size: .
CDR3: CASRVPGTRRDYTF
DNA: TGTGCCAGCAGAGTCCCCGGGACGAGGAGGGACTACACCTTC

D: TRBD1
V: TRBV5-1
length: 16
J: TRBJ2-1
size: .
CDR3: CASSLAQGATYNEQFF
DNA: TGCGCCAGCAGCTTGGCCCAGGGGGCCACCTACAATGAGCAGTTCTTC

D: TRBD2
V: TRBV7-2
length: 17
J: TRBJ2-6
size: .
CDR3: CASSPRGGHSGANVLTF
DNA: TGTGCCAGCAGCCCTCGGGGGGGCCACTCTGGGGCCAACGTCCTGACTTTC

D: TRBD1
V: TRBV5-1
length: 14
J: TRBJ1-5
size: .
CDR3: CASSPGGTERPQHF
DNA: TGCGCCAGCAGCCCGGGAGGGACAGAGAGGCCCCAGCATTTT

D: TRBD2
V: TRBV2
length: 14
J: TRBJ2-2
size: .
CDR3: CASRIRGDLGELFF
DNA: TGTGCCAGCAGGATCCGGGGGGATCTCGGGGAGCTGTTTTTT

D: .
V: TRBV6-1
length: 14
J: TRBJ1-1
size: .
CDR3: CASSEGTSGAEAFF
DNA: TGTGCCAGCAGTGAAGGCACAAGCGGCGCTGAAGCTTTCTTT

D: TRBD2
V: TRBV7-7
length: 15
J: TRBJ2-5
size: .
CDR3: CASSLSRGGEETQYF
DNA: TGTGCCAGCAGCTTATCGCGGGGGGGGGAAGAGACCCAGTACTTC

D: TRBD1
V: TRBV4-1
length: 14
J: TRBJ1-4
size: once
CDR3: CASTLRDREEKLFF
DNA: TGCGCCAGCACCCTCCGGGACAGAGAGGAAAAACTGTTTTTT

D: TRBD1
V: TRBV27
length: 13
J: TRBJ1-2
size: few
CDR3: CASSNRDSYGYTF
DNA: TGTGCCAGTAGCAATAGGGACAGCTATGGCTACACCTTC

D: TRBD1
V: TRBV7-6
length: 15
J: TRBJ1-4
size: .
CDR3: CASSSNRGRNEKLFF
DNA: TGTGCCAGCAGCTCGAACAGGGGGCGGAATGAAAAACTGTTTTTT

D: TRBD1
V: TRBV7-2
length: 16
J: TRBJ2-7
size: .
CDR3: CASSLAQQGFSYEQYF
DNA: TGTGCCAGCAGCTTAGCGCAACAGGGGTTCTCCTACGAGCAGTACTTC

D: .
V: TRBV7-9
length: 14
J: TRBJ1-2
size: .
CDR3: CASSRQMIPYGYTF
DNA: TGTGCCAGCAGCCGACAAATGATCCCCTATGGCTACACCTTC

D: .
V: TRBV11-2
length: 19
J: TRBJ1-2
size: .
CDR3: CASSFLRRTEGKANYGYTF
DNA: TGTGCCAGCAGCTTTTTACGGAGGACGGAGGGAAAAGCTAACTATGGCTACACCTTC

D: .
V: TRBV10-3
length: 16
J: TRBJ2-7
size: .
CDR3: CAISETQGVTLREQYF
DNA: TGTGCCATCAGTGAGACACAGGGCGTTACCCTACGGGAGCAGTACTTC

D: TRBD1
V: TRBV28
length: 16
J: TRBJ2-2
size: .
CDR3: CASSSGTDSNTGELFF
DNA: TGTGCCAGCAGTTCGGGGACAGATTCGAACACCGGGGAGCTGTTTTTT

D: .
V: TRBV5-5
length: 19
J: TRBJ2-7
size: .
CDR3: CASSRQINTSPPSSYEQYF
DNA: TGTGCCAGCAGCCGACAGATCAATACTTCACCTCCCAGCTCCTACGAGCAGTACTTC

D: .
V: TRBV19
length: 15
J: TRBJ2-2
size: .
CDR3: CASNPQGGYTGELFF
DNA: TGTGCCAGTAACCCACAGGGTGGGTACACCGGGGAGCTGTTTTTT

D: .
V: TRBV9
length: 13
J: TRBJ2-1
size: .
CDR3: CASSVEPQGRQFF
DNA: TGTGCCAGCAGCGTAGAGCCACAGGGACGGCAGTTCTTC

D: TRBD1
V: TRBV5-4
length: 15
J: TRBJ1-5
size: .
CDR3: CASSLAGGRDQPQHF
DNA: TGTGCCAGCAGCTTGGCAGGGGGCAGAGATCAGCCCCAGCATTTT

D: TRBD1
V: TRBV23-1
length: 16
J: TRBJ1-2
size: .
CDR3: CASSQGTGGDGYGYTF
DNA: TGCGCCAGCAGTCAGGGGACAGGGGGCGACGGCTATGGCTACACCTTC

D: TRBD1
V: TRBV5-4
length: 14
J: TRBJ2-3
size: .
CDR3: CASSLGQGPDTQYF
DNA: TGTGCCAGCAGCTTGGGACAGGGGCCAGATACGCAGTATTTT

D: TRBD1
V: TRBV19
length: 16
J: TRBJ1-4
size: .
CDR3: CASSIQQTGPNEKLFF
DNA: TGTGCCAGTAGTATTCAGCAGACAGGGCCTAATGAAAAACTGTTTTTT

D: .
V: TRBV5-1
length: 15
J: TRBJ2-2
size: .
CDR3: CASSLTGTNTGELFF
DNA: TGCGCCAGCAGCTTAACAGGGACAAACACCGGGGAGCTGTTTTTT

D: .
V: TRBV6-5
length: 12
J: TRBJ1-5
size: .
CDR3: CASSNYLQPQHF
DNA: TGTGCCAGCAGTAACTATCTCCAGCCCCAGCATTTT

D: .
V: TRBV5-1
length: 16
J: TRBJ2-6
size: .
CDR3: CASSAEGASGANVLTF
DNA: TGCGCCAGCAGCGCGGAGGGAGCTTCAGGGGCCAACGTCCTGACTTTC

D: .
V: TRBV5-8
length: 14
J: TRBJ1-1
size: once
CDR3: CASSQTTQNTEAFF
DNA: TGTGCCAGCAGCCAGACTACACAGAACACTGAAGCTTTCTTT

D: TRBD1
V: TRBV5-1
length: 14
J: TRBJ2-3
size: .
CDR3: CASSSDRVTDTQYF
DNA: TGCGCCAGCAGCTCGGACAGGGTAACAGATACGCAGTATTTT

D: .
V: TRBV30
length: 13
J: TRBJ1-6
size: .
CDR3: CAWTPQGQSPLHF
DNA: TGTGCCTGGACGCCCCAGGGTCAATCACCCCTCCACTTT

D: .
V: TRBV11-3
length: 16
J: TRBJ2-5
size: .
CDR3: CASSPRRTDTQETQYF
DNA: TGTGCCAGCAGTCCTCGGAGGACAGATACACAAGAGACCCAGTACTTC

D: TRBD1
V: TRBV19
length: 13
J: TRBJ2-5
size: .
CDR3: CASTRQGEETQYF
DNA: TGTGCCAGTACCCGACAGGGGGAAGAGACCCAGTACTTC

D: TRBD2
V: TRBV7-3
length: 15
J: TRBJ2-1
size: .
CDR3: CASSWRGGQYNEQFF
DNA: TGTGCCAGCAGCTGGCGGGGGGGCCAATACAATGAGCAGTTCTTC

D: TRBD1
V: TRBV5-1
length: 17
J: TRBJ1-1
size: .
CDR3: CASQQGAGGYMNTEAFF
DNA: TGCGCCAGCCAACAAGGGGCAGGGGGCTACATGAACACTGAAGCTTTCTTT

D: TRBD2
V: TRBV30
length: 13
J: TRBJ2-7
size: .
CDR3: CAWIGGGNYEQYF
DNA: TGTGCCTGGATCGGGGGGGGGAACTACGAGCAGTACTTC

D: TRBD1
V: TRBV6-5
length: 14
J: TRBJ1-4
size: .
CDR3: CASRPGQANEKLFF
DNA: TGTGCCAGCAGGCCAGGACAGGCAAATGAAAAACTGTTTTTT

D: .
V: TRBV18
length: 14
J: TRBJ1-5
size: .
CDR3: CASSPGADNQPQHF
DNA: TGTGCCAGCTCACCAGGGGCAGATAATCAGCCCCAGCATTTT

D: .
V: TRBV10-3
length: 16
J: TRBJ2-7
size: .
CDR3: CAISALPPRDSYEQYF
DNA: TGTGCCATCAGCGCTCTCCCCCCACGGGACTCCTACGAGCAGTACTTC

D: .
V: TRBV12-5
length: 13
J: TRBJ1-1
size: .
CDR3: CASGTPGGTEAFF
DNA: TGTGCTAGTGGTACGCCCGGGGGCACTGAAGCTTTCTTT

D: .
V: TRBV9
length: 17
J: TRBJ2-3
size: .
CDR3: CASSVSPSRGPTDTQYF
DNA: TGTGCCAGCAGCGTTAGCCCGTCGCGGGGGCCCACAGATACGCAGTATTTT

D: .
V: TRBV29-1
length: 14
J: TRBJ1-4
size: .
CDR3: CSSGDRPTNEKLFF
DNA: TGCAGCTCCGGGGATCGTCCAACTAATGAAAAACTGTTTTTT